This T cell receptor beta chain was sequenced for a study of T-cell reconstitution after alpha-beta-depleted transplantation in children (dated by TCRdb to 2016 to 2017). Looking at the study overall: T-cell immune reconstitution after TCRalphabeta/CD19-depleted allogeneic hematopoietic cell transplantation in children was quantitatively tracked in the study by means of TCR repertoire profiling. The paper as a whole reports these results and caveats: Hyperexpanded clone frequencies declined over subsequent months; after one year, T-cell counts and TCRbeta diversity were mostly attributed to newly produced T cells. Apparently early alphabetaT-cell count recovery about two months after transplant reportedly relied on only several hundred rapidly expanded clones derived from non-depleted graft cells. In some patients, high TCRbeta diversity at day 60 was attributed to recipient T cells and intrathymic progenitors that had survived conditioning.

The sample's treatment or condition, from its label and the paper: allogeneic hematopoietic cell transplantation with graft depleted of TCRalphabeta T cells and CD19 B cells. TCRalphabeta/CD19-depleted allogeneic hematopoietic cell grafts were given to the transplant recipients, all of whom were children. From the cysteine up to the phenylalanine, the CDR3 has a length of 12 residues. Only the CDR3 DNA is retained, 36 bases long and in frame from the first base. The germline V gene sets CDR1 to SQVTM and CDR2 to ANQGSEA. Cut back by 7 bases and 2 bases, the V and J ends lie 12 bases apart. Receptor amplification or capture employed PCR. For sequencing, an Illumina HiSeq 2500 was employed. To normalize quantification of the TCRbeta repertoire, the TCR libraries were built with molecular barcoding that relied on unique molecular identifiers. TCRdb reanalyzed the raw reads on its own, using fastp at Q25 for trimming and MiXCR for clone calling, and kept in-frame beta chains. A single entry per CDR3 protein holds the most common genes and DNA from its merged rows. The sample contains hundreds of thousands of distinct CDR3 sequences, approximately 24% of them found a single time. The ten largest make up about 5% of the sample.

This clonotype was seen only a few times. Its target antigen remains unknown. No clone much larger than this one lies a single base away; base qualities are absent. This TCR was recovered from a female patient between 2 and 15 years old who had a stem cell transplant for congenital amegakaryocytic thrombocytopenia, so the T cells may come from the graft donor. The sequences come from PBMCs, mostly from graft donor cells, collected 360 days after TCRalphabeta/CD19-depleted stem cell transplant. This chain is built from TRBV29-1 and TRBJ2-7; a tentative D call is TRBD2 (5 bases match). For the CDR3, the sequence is CSGGSGPYEQYF. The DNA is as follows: TGCAGCGGAGGGAGTGGCCCCTACGAGCAGTACTTC.